Following are 6 T cell receptor beta chains from one sample sequenced in a study of blood T cell repertoires in COVID-19. Generated by immunoSEQ multiplex PCR, the TCRdb table keeps only in-frame clones and is missing some. The table has approximately 210,000 clones, around 83% seen once. Sequencing input: peripheral blood. The source is a man over 45 with active or convalescent COVID-19.

The chain combines TRBV15 with TRBJ1-3, with D possibly matching TRBD1 (6 bases). This CDR3 comprises 15 residues. V lost 0 bases and J 4 bases, leaving 10 bases between the germline ends. Germline V gene sequence: CDR1 LNHNV, CDR2 YYDKDF (reference sequence). CDR3 DNA: TGTGCCACCAGCAGAGATTCAAGGGGGGGAAACACCATATATTTT. It yields the protein CATSRDSRGGNTIYF.

The chain carries TRBV7-6 and TRBJ2-3, with TRBD2 matching 13 bases. The CDR3 is 17 residues long. The V and J ends lost 4 bases and 6 bases, in that order; junction bases with no gene match: 10. The germline CDR1 and CDR2 sequences are SGHVS and FNYEAQ. The CDR3 is CASSSRTSGSGKDTQYF. CDR3 in DNA: TGTGCCAGCAGCTCCCGGACTAGCGGGAGCGGGAAGGATACGCAGTATTTT. The whole variable domain, remainder taken from reference TRBV7-6 and TRBJ2-3, is GAGVSQSPRYKVTKRGQDVALRCDPISGHVSLYWYRQALGQGPEFLTYFNYEAQQDKSGLPNDRFSAERPEGSISTLTIQRTEQRDSAMYRCASSSRTSGSGKDTQYFGPGTRLTVL.

CDR3 bases: TGTGCCAGCAGCGGGGGGGGAATGGGGGAGCAGTACTTC. This gives the protein CASSGGGMGEQYF. The genes are TRBV6-4 and TRBJ2-7; 8 bases line up with TRBD2. V lost 6 bases and J lost 7; bases outside the gene matches: 8. CDR1 MRHNA and CDR2 SNTAGT come from the germline V gene. CDR3 length: 13 amino acids.

This chain uses TRBV27 with TRBJ1-2, with D maybe TRBD1 (5 bases). Germline-derived CDR1 and CDR2 are MNHEY and SMNVEV (reference sequence). Trimming cost V 8 bases and J 5 bases, with 18 bases left between them. The CDR3 consists of 14 residues. This CDR3 is CASARGSAGYGYTF. The CDR3 DNA is TGTGCCAGCGCAAGGGGTTCCGCGGGATATGGCTACACCTTC.

This clone was seen a handful of times. The chain uses TRBV5-1 and TRBJ1-1; tentatively, D is TRBD1 (6 bases). This CDR3 spans 15 amino acids. Germline lookup yields CDR1 SGHRS and CDR2 YFSETQ. V dropped 1 base and J dropped 4 bases, with 14 bases sitting between them. In nucleotides, the CDR3 is TGCGCCAGCAGCTTGCTCTCACAGGGCGCCACTGAAGCTTTCTTT. Its translation: CASSLLSQGATEAFF.

The gene calls are TRBV24-1 and TRBJ2-4, with 7 bases that match TRBD2. The CDR3 covers 17 residues. Germline assignment: CDR1 KGHDR and CDR2 SFDVKD. J lost 4 bases, V lost 0 bases, and 8 bases had no gene match. Written as DNA, the CDR3 is TGTGCCACCAGTGATTTGGCCCGGGAGGCCCAAAAAAACATTCAGTACTTC. It specifies CATSDLAREAQKNIQYF.